This T cell receptor (beta chain) originates from a study of control samples from healthy donors and cancer patients. Trimming left V 3 bases short and J 3 bases short, with 10 bases between. The CDR3 extends over 13 amino acids. Using immunoSEQ multiplex PCR, the repertoire was profiled, and TCRdb retains in-frame clones only, with some absent. The sample lists 170,000 or so clones, more than 90% occurring once. The sample comprised blood. The chain carries TRBV5-3 and TRBJ2-7, with a possible D match to TRBD1 (5 bases). TRBV5-3 is an open reading frame, and its role is uncertain. This TCR was recovered from a woman aged 40 to 49 in good health. CDR3 nucleotide sequence: TGTGCCAGAAGCTCCGACAGATTCTACGAGCAGTACTTC. Encoded protein: CARSSDRFYEQYF.